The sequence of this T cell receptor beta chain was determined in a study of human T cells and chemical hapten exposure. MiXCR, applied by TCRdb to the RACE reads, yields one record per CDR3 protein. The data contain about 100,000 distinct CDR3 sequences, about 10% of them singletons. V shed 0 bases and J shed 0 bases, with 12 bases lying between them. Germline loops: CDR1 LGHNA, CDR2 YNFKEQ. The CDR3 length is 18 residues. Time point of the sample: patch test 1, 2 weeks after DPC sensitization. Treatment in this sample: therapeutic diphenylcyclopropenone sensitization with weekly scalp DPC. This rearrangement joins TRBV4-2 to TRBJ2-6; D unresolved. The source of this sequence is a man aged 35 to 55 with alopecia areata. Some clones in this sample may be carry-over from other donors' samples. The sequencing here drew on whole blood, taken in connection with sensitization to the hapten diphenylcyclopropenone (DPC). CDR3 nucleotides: TGTGCCAGCAGCCAAGATATTCTAGGGATCTCTGGGGCCAACGTCCTGACTTTC. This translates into CASSQDILGISGANVLTF.